This entry concerns a single T cell receptor beta chain. The antigen is unknown. Repertoires were generated with immunoSEQ multiplex PCR, while TCRdb's copy carries only in-frame clones and drops some. The sample lists some 140,000 clones; 85% to 90% were seen once. This specimen comes from a study of T cell responses to AZD1222 COVID-19 vaccine. Study-level points and caveats: Nearly half of spike-specific TCRs reportedly target unmutated variant regions.

Sequenced material: peripheral blood, taken on day 0 of MenACWY control vaccination. The clonotype originates from an adult in good health.

The CDR3: CASSPEGGPRGEKLFF. The CDR3 DNA reads as TGTGCCAGCAGCCCCGAGGGGGGGCCTCGCGGTGAAAAACTGTTTTTT. This chain uses TRBV4-2 with TRBJ1-4; perhaps TRBD1 as D (6 bases). V was trimmed by 4 bases and J by 7 bases, leaving 19 bases between them. CDR3 length: 16 amino acids. CDR1 is LGHNA and CDR2 is YNFKEQ in the germline V gene.